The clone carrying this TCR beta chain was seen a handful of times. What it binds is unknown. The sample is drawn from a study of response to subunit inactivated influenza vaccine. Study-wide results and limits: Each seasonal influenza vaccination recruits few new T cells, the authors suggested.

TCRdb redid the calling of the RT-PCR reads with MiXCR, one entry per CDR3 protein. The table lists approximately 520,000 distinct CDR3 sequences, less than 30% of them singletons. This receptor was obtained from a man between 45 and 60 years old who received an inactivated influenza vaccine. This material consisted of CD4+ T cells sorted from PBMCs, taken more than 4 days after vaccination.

The CDR3 DNA sequence: TGTGCCATCAGCTTCCCCTTAGGGGATACGCAGTATTTT. This translates into CAISFPLGDTQYF. The chain links TRBV10-3 to TRBJ2-3, with D hard to call. Trimming stripped 6 bases from V and 6 bases from J, with 13 bases between. The CDR3 is 13 amino acids. Germline assignment: CDR1 ENHRY and CDR2 SYGVKD.